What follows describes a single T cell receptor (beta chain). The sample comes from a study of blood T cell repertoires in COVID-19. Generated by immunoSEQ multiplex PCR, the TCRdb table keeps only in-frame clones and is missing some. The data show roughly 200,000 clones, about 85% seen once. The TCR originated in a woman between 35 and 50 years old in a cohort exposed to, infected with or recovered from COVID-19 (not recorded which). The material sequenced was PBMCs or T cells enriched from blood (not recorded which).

The CDR3 coding sequence is TGTGCCAGCAGCCCAGGGTTAGCCACTGAAGCTTTCTTT. Translation gives CASSPGLATEAFF. The rearrangement links TRBV27 to TRBJ1-1; D possibly corresponds to TRBD1 (5 bases). Trimming removed 6 bases at V and 4 bases at J, with 12 bases between. This CDR3 has 13 residues. Germline assignment: CDR1 MNHEY and CDR2 SMNVEV (reference sequence).